The 24 T cell receptor beta chains below come from one sample, sequenced in a study of blood T cells in healthy people across ages. Primers used in a second PCR of roughly 6 to 11 cycles were a sample-barcoded 5' primer and a J-beta primer mix. TCRdb ran MiXCR on the 5' RACE reads and lists one entry per CDR3 protein. The data contain 1.5 million or so distinct CDR3 sequences, around 40% of them singletons. Sequenced sample: blood. The receptors originated from a woman aged 18-35 years in good health.

This clonotype was recorded a few times. The chain joins TRBV7-6 to TRBJ1-2; D gene ambiguous. Germline V CDR1 and CDR2: SGHVS, FNYEAQ. V lost 5 bases and J lost 3, with 19 bases in between. The CDR3 is 16 residues long. The CDR3 spells CASSRTIFPQDYGYTF. The CDR3 DNA is TGTGCCAGCAGCCGTACAATTTTTCCCCAAGACTATGGCTACACCTTC.

The gene calls are TRBV27 and TRBJ1-6; tentative D call: TRBD1 (6 bases). The CDR3 loop spans 14 amino acids. The V and J ends lost 3 bases and 9 bases respectively, with 12 bases between them. Germline CDR1 is MNHEY and CDR2 is SMNVEV (reference sequence). CDR3 nucleotides: TGTGCCAGCAGTTTTGGGGGCGTCGGTTCACCCCTCCACTTT. Translated: CASSFGGVGSPLHF.

This clonotype was seen only once. This chain connects TRBV6-2 or TRBV6-3 to TRBJ2-3; TRBD2 agrees at 8 bases. The CDR3 totals 14 residues. Per germline, CDR1 MNHEY and CDR2 SVGEGT. After removal of 9 bases from V and 2 bases from J, the junction contained 7 bases not matched to a gene. The CDR3 coding sequence is TGTGCCAGTTTTAGCGGGGAGAACACAGATACGCAGTATTTT. Its protein is CASFSGENTDTQYF.

This clonotype was seen more than once but under ten times. The chain carries TRBV9 and TRBJ2-7; TRBD2 is a possible D gene (6 bases). Germline CDR1 reads SGDLS; CDR2 reads YYNGEE. Trimming cost V 0 bases and J 0 bases, with 10 bases left between them. The CDR3 contains 15 residues. The CDR3, as DNA: TGTGCCAGCAGCGTAGGTGCGGGGATCTCCTACGAGCAGTACTTC. This sequence encodes CASSVGAGISYEQYF.

The CDR3 nucleotides are TGCAGTGCTAGAGCAGGGGCAGAGACCCAGTACTTC. Protein: CSARAGAETQYF. This rearrangement joins TRBV20-1 to TRBJ2-5; TRBD1 is a possible D gene (6 bases). The CDR3 is 12 amino acids. CDR1 is DFQATT, CDR2 SNEGSKA, per germline (reference sequence). Between the trimmed V and J ends, which lost 1 base and 4 bases, there was a span of 7 bases.

This clonotype was counted only a few times. This chain uses TRBV6-6 with TRBJ1-2, with TRBD1 as a possible D gene (5 bases). V lost 8 bases, J lost 2 bases, and 15 bases lay in between. Germline CDR1 MNHNY, CDR2 SVGAGI (reference sequence). The CDR3 sequence is 14 residues long. In DNA form, the CDR3 reads TGTGCCAGCTCAAGGGGATCTTCAAACTATGGCTACACCTTC. This codes for CASSRGSSNYGYTF.

The rearrangement links TRBV27 to TRBJ1-2; 8 nucleotides align to TRBD1. CDR3 size: 15 residues. Germline-derived CDR1 and CDR2 are MNHEY and SMNVEV (reference sequence). V shed 5 bases and J 5 bases; nucleotides not matched to a gene: 10. The CDR3 DNA is TGTGCCAGCAGTGGGTTACCAGGGGGCGCTTATGGCTACACCTTC. Amino acid sequence: CASSGLPGGAYGYTF.

This chain connects TRBV11-2 to TRBJ2-5, with a weak D call TRBD1 (6 bases). Trimming shortened V by 5 bases and J by 0 bases, and 7 bases separated the two germline ends. CDR3 length: 13 residues. Germline values: CDR1 SGHAT, CDR2 FQNNGV. The CDR3 loop reads CASSRGNQETQYF. For the CDR3, the DNA is TGTGCCAGCAGCAGGGGGAACCAAGAGACCCAGTACTTC.

This clonotype was seen more than once but under ten times. The chain joins TRBV5-1 to TRBJ1-1; TRBD1 is a possible D gene (6 bases). The CDR3 runs 15 residues. Germline CDR1 and CDR2: SGHRS and YFSETQ. The V end lost 5 bases, the J end lost 1 base, and 15 bases lay between the germline ends. The DNA for the CDR3 is TGCGCCAGCAGATACGAGGGGGGGAGGAACACTGAAGCTTTCTTT. It encodes CASRYEGGRNTEAFF.

Notes on this clonotype: At one end the junction does not follow the germline gene, possibly because of a read error. The chain combines TRBV5-1 with TRBJ2-3; D is perhaps TRBD2 (6 bases). Germline CDR1 SGHRS, CDR2 YFSETQ. The CDR3 consists of 16 residues. This CDR3 is CVSSSTPGLTGTAQYF. The CDR3 DNA follows: TGCGTCAGCAGCTCGACACCGGGACTCACCGGAACGGCGCAGTATTTT.

This clonotype was recorded once. The CDR3 DNA sequence: TGTGCCAGCAGCTTCGTCCAGGGGGCCGGAGAAAAACTGTTTTTT. Its protein product is CASSFVQGAGEKLFF. The gene calls are TRBV11-2 and TRBJ1-4, with TRBD1 matching over 8 bases. The CDR3 consists of 15 residues. Trimming removed 3 bases from V and 8 bases from J; junction bases left unmatched: 8. The germline gives CDR1 SGHAT, CDR2 FQNNGV.

In its sample, this clonotype was seen a few times. The J gene is TRBJ2-1, the V gene TRBV7-9; D is undetermined. Trimming removed 1 base from V and 9 bases from J, with 10 bases in between. The germline V gene has CDR1 SEHNR and CDR2 FQNEAQ (reference sequence). The CDR3 loop spans 13 amino acids. The DNA for the CDR3 is TGTGCCAGCAGCTTAGAATCCCCATTTGAGCAGTTCTTC. Its translation is CASSLESPFEQFF.

In this sample, this clonotype turned up a few times. The J gene is TRBJ2-3, the V gene TRBV20-1; 8 bases match TRBD2. The germline V gene encodes CDR1 DFQATT and CDR2 SNEGSKA (reference sequence). The CDR3 is 15 residues long. Trimming at V came to 1 base and at J to 1 base, leaving 4 bases not matched to a gene. Here the CDR3 reads CSARGAGVGTDTQYF. CDR3 nucleotide sequence: TGCAGTGCTAGAGGAGCGGGAGTGGGCACAGATACGCAGTATTTT.

This chain joins TRBV5-1 and TRBJ2-5; no definite D call. The germline V and J ends were trimmed by 0 bases and 11 bases, with 20 bases remaining between them. Germline V gene data show CDR1 as SGHRS and CDR2 as YFSETQ. The CDR3 has 15 residues. As DNA, the CDR3 is TGCGCCAGCAGCTTGGTCCGGAGCTCCTACAATGAGCAGTACTTC. Amino acid sequence: CASSLVRSSYNEQYF.

This chain connects TRBV11-2 to TRBJ2-5; D is unresolved. Germline loops: CDR1 SGHAT, CDR2 FQNNGV. V lost 6 bases and J 2 bases, leaving 10 bases between the germline ends. CDR3 length: 13 residues. DNA of the CDR3: TGTGCCAGCAGTAAGGCCTTTCAAGAGACCCAGTACTTC. Encoded protein: CASSKAFQETQYF. Looking up the rest from reference TRBV11-2 and TRBJ2-5 gives the full variable domain: EAGVAQSPRYKIIEKRQSVAFWCNPISGHATLYWYQQILGQGPKLLIQFQNNGVVDDSQLPKDRFSAERLKGVDSTLKIQPAKLEDSAVYLCASSKAFQETQYFGPGTRLLVL.

The chain links TRBV2 to TRBJ2-7, with TRBD2 matching 8 bases. Germline V gives CDR1 SNHLY, CDR2 FYNNEI. Trimming removed 1 base from V and 5 bases from J; junction bases left unmatched: 4. This CDR3 is built from 14 residues. CDR3 region: CASSEVVAGNEQYF. CDR3 DNA sequence: TGTGCCAGCAGTGAAGTGGTAGCGGGAAACGAGCAGTACTTC.

This chain connects TRBV5-1 to TRBJ2-5; 14 positions agree with TRBD2. The J segment lost 11 bases and the V segment lost 4 bases, leaving 10 bases of the junction unmatched. This CDR3 is 15 amino acids long. Germline-derived CDR1 and CDR2 are SGHRS and YFSETQ. The CDR3 spells CASSAGLAGAEEQYF. CDR3 nucleotides: TGCGCCAGCAGCGCGGGACTAGCGGGAGCTGAAGAGCAGTACTTC.

The sample holds a few counts of this clonotype. The chain couples TRBV7-9 to TRBJ2-3, with a tentative D call TRBD2 (6 bases). Per the germline V gene, CDR1 is SEHNR and CDR2 is FQNEAQ (reference sequence). The CDR3 extends over 18 amino acids. V was trimmed by 6 bases and J by 2 bases, leaving 24 bases between them. DNA of the CDR3: TGTGCCAGCAGAGCTACGGGAGCCCGAGCGGCAAACACAGATACGCAGTATTTT. Amino acid sequence: CASRATGARAANTDTQYF. The full variable domain, its missing parts supplied by reference TRBV7-9 and TRBJ2-3, is DTGVSQNPRHKITKRGQNVTFRCDPISEHNRLYWYRQTLGQGPEFLTYFQNEAQLEKSRLLSDRFSAERPKGSFSTLEIQRTEQGDSAMYLCASRATGARAANTDTQYFGPGTRLTVL.

This chain links TRBV11-2 with TRBJ2-3, with TRBD2 identical over 11 bases. The germline V gene has CDR1 SGHAT and CDR2 FQNNGV. The CDR3 contains 18 residues. V trimming: 5 bases; J trimming: 2 bases; junction bases outside the gene matches: 12. CDR3 nucleotide sequence: TGTGCCAGCAGCCTAGGGGCTAGCGGGGGGTCTTCCACAGATACGCAGTATTTT. This translates into CASSLGASGGSSTDTQYF.

The chain combines TRBV19 with TRBJ2-7, with D perhaps matching TRBD2 (5 bases). V shed 3 bases and J shed 9 bases, with 12 bases lying between them. Germline lookup yields CDR1 LNHDA and CDR2 SQIVND (reference sequence). The length of the CDR3 is 12 residues. The CDR3, as DNA: TGTGCCAGTAGTATGGCCGGCGGGTCGCAGTACTTC. The encoded protein is CASSMAGGSQYF.

This clonotype showed up just a few times. This sequence joins TRBV7-9 and TRBJ2-2; D gene ambiguous. The V gene lost 8 bases and the J gene lost 7 bases, with 11 bases spanning the gap. In germline, CDR1 is SEHNR, CDR2 FQNEAQ (reference sequence). The CDR3 has 12 residues. CDR3 DNA sequence: TGTGCCAGCCCCGGAATGGGCGGGGAGCTGTTTTTT. Translating it yields CASPGMGGELFF.

This clonotype was counted only a few times. The chain couples TRBV12-3 or TRBV12-4 to TRBJ1-5; TRBD1 aligns across 7 bases. The junction had 6 bases not matched to a gene; V was cut back by 6 bases and J by 4 bases. This CDR3 is built from 14 residues. The CDR3 here is CASSQDRINQPQHF. CDR3 DNA sequence: TGTGCCAGCAGCCAGGACAGGATTAATCAGCCCCAGCATTTT.

In this sample, this clonotype turned up a few times. The chain carries TRBV20-1 and TRBJ2-3; TRBD1 aligns across 7 bases. The CDR3 extends over 15 amino acids. Trimming at V came to 3 bases and at J to 6 bases, leaving 12 bases not matched to a gene. Germline CDR1 and CDR2: DFQATT and SNEGSKA (reference sequence). CDR3 sequence: CSARRGLVNSDTQYF. CDR3 DNA: TGCAGTGCTAGGAGGGGGCTGGTAAATTCGGATACGCAGTATTTT.

Many counts were recorded for this clonotype. The chain has TRBV25-1 and TRBJ1-2; possible D gene TRBD1, 6 bases. In germline, CDR1 is MGHDK, CDR2 SYGVNS. This CDR3 contains 13 residues. Trimming removed 4 bases from V and 6 bases from J, with 12 bases in between. CDR3 in amino acids: CASSGLDRNGYTF. Here the CDR3 DNA reads TGTGCCAGCAGTGGGCTTGACAGGAATGGCTACACCTTC.